This T cell receptor beta chain came from a study of T cells in Graves' hyperthyroidism and ophthalmopathy (dated by TCRdb to 2018 to 2020). The study in broad terms: Peripheral blood samples were taken at initial diagnosis, before any treatment was given. Prospective prediction of ophthalmopathy was tested in an independent validation cohort of 18 hyperthyroidism patients and some 17 patients who later progressed to ophthalmopathy. For training and testing, the 80 to 100 patients in the discovery cohort were randomly divided in a 7:3 ratio. After sampling, hyperthyroidism patients received methimazole starting at 30 mg daily, and ophthalmopathy patients received high-dose intravenous methylprednisolone. According to the paper, TCR Vbeta CDR3 sequencing was carried out on approximately 140 peripheral blood samples, which came from 40 to 45 ophthalmopathy, approximately 72 hyperthyroidism and roughly 17 progressor patients. A discovery cohort of approximately 97 patients, 43 with Graves' ophthalmopathy and about 58 with stable Graves' hyperthyroidism, was used to find distinguishing TCR V-J signatures. In addition, the study compared T-cell repertoires in thyroid tissue and in blood from about 6 Graves' hyperthyroidism patients.

Moderately to severely active disease, a Clinical Activity Score of at least 3, a NOSPECS grade of at least 4, and a duration under 3 months were present in ophthalmopathy patients. Patients with uncontrolled infections, other autoimmune diseases, pregnancy or lactation were excluded. Diagnoses relied on clinical symptoms, serum thyroxine and TRAb, thyroid ultrasound and orbital computed tomography. PBMCs were isolated from 10 ml of fresh peripheral blood by Ficoll-Paque density gradient centrifugation. Trizol reagent was used to extract total RNA, and RNA quality was then checked on an Agilent 2100 Bioanalyzer. The TCR beta CDR3 regions were amplified from RNA transcripts. For the first round of RT-PCR on the TCR CDR3, the HTBI primer set was used together with the Qiagen OneStep RT-PCR kit. Libraries were constructed in a second round of multiplex PCR, after which size selection and purification were carried out. Libraries were sequenced paired-end with 100 bp reads on an Illumina HiSeq2000. Per the source publication's procedure: Raw data were processed with SOAPnuke, discarding reads with adapters, uncalled bases, mean Phred below 15, or no exact constant-primer or identifier match. COPE v1.2.5 was used to merge the high-quality paired reads, and each unique nucleotide sequence was defined as a clonotype. MiTCR v1.1 was used to align the clonotypes against IMGT TRBV, TRBD and TRBJ reference segments. Only V-J combinations with frequency above 0.0001, covering about 99% of repertoires, were analysed. The TCS score was defined as F50 (clonal expansion) divided by E x V (chaos), with BLOSUM62-based TCRdist calculated between CDR3 peptides within each V-J. Welch's t-statistics and random forest reduced some 510 V-J features to under 15, which were used in a naive Bayes classifier (R e1071). TCRdb reworked the public reads: Q25 trimming with fastp, MiXCR clone assembly, productive beta chains retained. Entries that share a CDR3 protein sequence are merged under the most common genes and DNA. For this entry, the V and J calls and clone size follow TCRdb and not the study's own pipeline. In this sample the table shows 400,000 or so distinct CDR3 sequences, 11% to 15% of which occur a single time. In total, the top ten clones hold 25% to 30% of the sample.

Beyond this particular receptor, the publication reports: Most expanded thyroid clonotypes (frequency above 0.001) were also detected in blood, suggesting blood repertoires may reflect thyroid immune responses. A model built on a 13 V-J signature distinguished ophthalmopathy from stable hyperthyroidism, reaching 87.88% sensitivity and under 84% specificity in cross-validation and 80%/75% in testing. Sample size was not statistically predetermined, and blinding of investigators to group allocation was not performed. In validation, progression to ophthalmopathy was predicted by the model with 65% to 71% sensitivity and just over 72% specificity, a median of about 6 months before onset.

This clonotype was recorded at least ten times. This clone's antigen is unknown. Within one base of it there is no much larger clone, and no base qualities were kept. This receptor was identified in a man aged 50 to 60 with Graves' ophthalmopathy. Sequencing input: blood.

In nucleotide form, the sequence is TGTGCCAGCAGCCCACGACCTGGACAGGGGAGGAACAATGAGCAGTTCTTC. It specifies CASSPRPGQGRNNEQFF. The receptor chain draws on TRBV7-2 and TRBJ2-1; 9 nucleotides in the junction match TRBD1. CDR1 and CDR2 are drawn from the germline V gene: SGHTA, FQGNSA. Unmatched junction bases come to 13, with V trimmed by 5 bases and J by 5 bases. The cysteine opens and the phenylalanine closes a CDR3 of 17 amino acids. Just CDR3 DNA is preserved here, 51 bases in frame from base 1.